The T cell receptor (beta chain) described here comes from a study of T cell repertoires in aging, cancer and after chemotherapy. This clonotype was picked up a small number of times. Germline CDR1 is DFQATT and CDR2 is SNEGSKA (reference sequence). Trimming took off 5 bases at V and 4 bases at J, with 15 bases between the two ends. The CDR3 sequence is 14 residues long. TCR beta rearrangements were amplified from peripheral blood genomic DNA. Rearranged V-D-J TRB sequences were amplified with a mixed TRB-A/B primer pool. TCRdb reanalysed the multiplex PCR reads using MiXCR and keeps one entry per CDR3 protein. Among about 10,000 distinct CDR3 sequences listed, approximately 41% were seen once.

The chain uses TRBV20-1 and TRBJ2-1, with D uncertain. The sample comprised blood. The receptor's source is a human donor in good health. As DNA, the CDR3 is TGCAGTGCTCCCCGAGCTCCCCAGTACAATGAGCAGTTCTTC. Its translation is CSAPRAPQYNEQFF.